What follows are 26 T cell receptor beta chains derived from one specimen sequenced in a study of post-analysis software for immune sequencing data. Study-level findings and limits: The five TRBV segments detected at higher frequency in patients than in controls included TRBV5-6, TRBV5-1 and TRBV20-1.

These receptors' targets are unknown. Researchers reported that TCR beta cDNA libraries carried unique molecular identifiers. TCRdb recomputed calls from the PCR reads with MiXCR, one row per CDR3 protein. Among a few hundred thousand distinct CDR3 sequences listed, approximately 33% were seen once. The specimen was blood. These receptors originate from a girl aged 10-17 years with multiple sclerosis.

The chain carries TRBV6-5 and TRBJ2-2; 9 nucleotides align to TRBD2. The germline gives CDR1 MNHEY, CDR2 SVGAGI. The CDR3 consists of 15 residues. Trimming took 2 bases from V and 4 from J; bases not matched to a gene: 2. CDR3 coding DNA: TGTGCCAGCAGTTACGGAGCGGGGGGCACCGGGGAGCTGTTTTTT. This sequence encodes CASSYGAGGTGELFF.

This clonotype was seen only a few times. This sequence joins TRBV3-1 and TRBJ1-6, with D unclear. CDR1 and CDR2 from the germline V gene are LGHDT and YNNKEL (reference sequence). This CDR3 comprises 17 residues. Trimming pared 1 base from V and 0 bases from J, leaving 10 bases between. Here the CDR3 reads CASSQVVRSSYNSPLHF. For the CDR3, the DNA is TGTGCCAGCAGCCAAGTGGTGCGCAGCTCCTATAATTCACCCCTCCACTTT.

The chain carries TRBV4-1 and TRBJ2-3; weak D call: TRBD2 (7 bases). V was trimmed by 4 bases and J by 9 bases, leaving 11 bases between them. The CDR3 totals 12 residues. The germline gives CDR1 MGHRA, CDR2 YSYEKL. CDR3 protein: CASSPEGGTQYF. The CDR3 coding sequence is TGCGCCAGCAGCCCGGAGGGGGGGACGCAGTATTTT.

The chain joins TRBV24-1 to TRBJ2-1; possible D gene TRBD1, 5 bases. Trimming removed 4 bases at V and 2 bases at J, with 17 bases between. The germline V gene has CDR1 KGHDR and CDR2 SFDVKD. The CDR3 contains 17 residues. CDR3 loop: CATSETTGGSTYNEQFF. CDR3 DNA: TGTGCCACCAGTGAAACTACAGGTGGGTCAACCTACAATGAGCAGTTCTTC.

V usage is TRBV11-2 and J usage is TRBJ2-7; D possibly corresponds to TRBD2 (5 bases). Germline V lookup: CDR1 SGHAT, CDR2 FQNNGV. Trimming pared 4 bases from V and 4 bases from J, leaving 14 bases between. This CDR3 has 14 residues. The CDR3 nucleotides are TGTGCCAGCAGCTCCTACCGGGAAAATTACGAGCAGTACTTC. As protein: CASSSYRENYEQYF. Together with reference TRBV11-2 and TRBJ2-7, the CDR3 gives the full variable domain: EAGVAQSPRYKIIEKRQSVAFWCNPISGHATLYWYQQILGQGPKLLIQFQNNGVVDDSQLPKDRFSAERLKGVDSTLKIQPAKLEDSAVYLCASSSYRENYEQYFGPGTRLTVT.

This chain uses TRBV9 with TRBJ2-3, with D perhaps matching TRBD1 or TRBD2 (5 bases each). The CDR3 covers 14 residues. Germline V gives CDR1 SGDLS, CDR2 YYNGEE. Trimming took 5 bases from V and 2 from J, leaving 12 bases between them. For the CDR3, the DNA is TGTGCCAGCAGGTCCGGGACCAACACAGATACGCAGTATTTT. Protein product: CASRSGTNTDTQYF.

This chain links TRBV7-2 with TRBJ1-5, with no clear D. V was pared by 7 bases and J by 7 bases, with 8 bases between. The CDR3 loop spans 11 amino acids. The germline gives CDR1 SGHTA, CDR2 FQGNSA. CDR3 region: CASTDEQPQHF. In DNA, the CDR3 is TGTGCCAGCACCGACGAGCAGCCCCAGCATTTT.

With respect to this clonotype: The junction departs from the called germline gene at one end, perhaps through a read error. The rearrangement links TRBV6-6 to TRBJ1-5; D may be TRBD1 (6 bases). CDR1 is MNHNY, CDR2 SVGAGI, per germline (reference sequence). This CDR3 spans 14 amino acids. The CDR3 region is CTSSLQGFNQPQHF. The CDR3 DNA reads TGTACCAGCAGTCTACAGGGATTCAATCAGCCCCAGCATTTT.

V gene TRBV18 combines with J gene TRBJ2-7; the match to TRBD1 covers 8 bases. Looked up from germline, CDR1 is KGHSH and CDR2 is LQKENI. CDR3 length equals 14 residues. The V and J ends lost 3 bases and 5 bases, in that order; junction bases with no gene match: 6. CDR3 sequence reads: CASSPRTGQNEQYF. Written as DNA, the CDR3 is TGTGCCAGCTCACCTCGGACAGGGCAGAACGAGCAGTACTTC.

This clonotype appeared a few times. The chain employs TRBV12-3 or TRBV12-4 and TRBJ2-6, with TRBD2 matching over 12 bases. The V and J ends lost 5 bases and 0 bases, in that order; junction bases with no gene match: 14. The length of the CDR3 is 21 residues. The CDR3 DNA reads as TGTGCCAGCAGTATTTACGGCCGTGGACTAGCGGGGAGCTCTGGGGCCAACGTCCTGACTTTC. Translated, it gives CASSIYGRGLAGSSGANVLTF.

This chain uses TRBV28 with TRBJ2-3, with 9 bases identical to TRBD1. V lost 6 bases, J lost 4 bases, and 8 bases stayed unmatched. Germline V gene data show CDR1 as MDHEN and CDR2 as SYDVKM. The CDR3 runs 15 residues. CDR3 residues: CASRNLRTGADTQYF. For the CDR3, the DNA is TGTGCCAGCAGAAACCTAAGGACAGGGGCAGATACGCAGTATTTT.

This clonotype was counted only a few times. The chain employs TRBV6-2 or TRBV6-3 and TRBJ1-2; 8 positions agree with TRBD1. The V gene end was trimmed by 5 bases and the J gene end by 6 bases; junction bases not matched to a gene: 5. Germline CDR1 MNHEY, CDR2 SVGEGT. This CDR3 contains 13 residues. The chain's CDR3 is CASSLTGENGYTF. The CDR3 bases are TGTGCCAGCAGTCTGACAGGGGAGAATGGCTACACCTTC.

The gene calls are TRBV6-2 or TRBV6-3 and TRBJ2-7, with a possible D match to TRBD2 (5 bases). Germline CDR1 is MNHEY and CDR2 is SVGEGT. The CDR3 runs to 14 residues. The V and J ends lost 6 bases and 2 bases respectively, with 14 bases between them. The CDR3 DNA is TGTGCCAGCAGCACCGCGGGTAACCCCTACGAGCAGTACTTC. Translation: CASSTAGNPYEQYF.

This chain links TRBV4-1 with TRBJ2-5; TRBD2 is a possible D gene (6 bases). TRBJ2-4 explains the end of the DNA better; the J call may be wrong. This CDR3 spans 15 amino acids. Germline-derived CDR1 and CDR2 are MGHRA and YSYEKL. Here the CDR3 reads CASSSPGLGENIQYF. The CDR3, as DNA: TGCGCCAGCAGCTCTCCGGGACTTGGGGAAAACATTCAGTACTTC.

This clonotype was seen a few times. The J gene is TRBJ2-7, the V gene TRBV6-8; D is perhaps TRBD1 (5 bases). The length of the CDR3 is 15 residues. Germline values: CDR1 MNHGY, CDR2 SAAAGT. V gave up 6 bases and J gave up 0 bases, with 15 bases separating them. CDR3 nucleotide sequence: TGTGCCAGCAGCATGCCCAAAGACAGCTCCTACGAGCAGTACTTC. As protein: CASSMPKDSSYEQYF.

The chain recombines TRBV9 with TRBJ2-7, with D maybe TRBD1 (6 bases). The end of the DNA is better explained by TRBJ2-5, so the J call may be wrong. The CDR3 totals 15 residues. Germline V gene lookup returns CDR1 SGDLS and CDR2 YYNGEE. The DNA for the CDR3 is TGTGCCAGCAGCCCCTCGGGACAACCACAGGAGACCCAGTACTTC. Translation gives CASSPSGQPQETQYF.

V is TRBV2 and J is TRBJ2-5; the match to TRBD1 covers 11 bases. Germline V gene sequence: CDR1 SNHLY, CDR2 FYNNEI. The CDR3 spans 13 residues. V was clipped by 10 bases and J by 4 bases; unmatched bases: 5. CDR3 residues: CATGQGAAETQYF. CDR3 bases: TGTGCCACAGGACAGGGGGCCGCAGAGACCCAGTACTTC.

This chain joins TRBV29-1 and TRBJ1-1, with D possibly matching TRBD1 (5 bases). V dropped 4 bases and J dropped 4 bases, with 7 bases sitting between them. This CDR3 comprises 11 residues. Germline CDR1 and CDR2: SQVTM and ANQGSEA. In nucleotides, the CDR3 is TGCAGCGTTGCAGGGCCCACTGAAGCTTTCTTT. It codes for CSVAGPTEAFF.

This clonotype was counted between two and nine times. The J gene is TRBJ2-7, the V gene TRBV20-1; perhaps TRBD2 as D (7 bases). CDR1 DFQATT and CDR2 SNEGSKA come from the germline V gene (reference sequence). The CDR3 has 14 residues. V gave up 0 bases and J gave up 2 bases, with 11 bases separating them. Written as DNA, the CDR3 is TGCAGTGCTAGAGATGCGGGGGCTCCCTACGAGCAGTACTTC. It specifies CSARDAGAPYEQYF.

The chain has TRBV4-1 and TRBJ1-5, with D possibly matching TRBD1 (6 bases). The CDR3 is 15 residues long. The ends were cut back, 1 base at V and 3 bases at J, with 10 bases in the middle. Germline lookup yields CDR1 MGHRA and CDR2 YSYEKL. Here the CDR3 reads CASSQVAGVNQPQHF. As DNA, the CDR3 is TGCGCCAGCAGCCAAGTGGCAGGGGTCAATCAGCCCCAGCATTTT.

This clonotype appeared a few times. V and J are TRBV7-9 and TRBJ2-7; TRBD1 agrees at 10 bases. Trimming at V came to 5 bases and at J to 5 bases, leaving 9 bases not matched to a gene. Germline V gene lookup returns CDR1 SEHNR and CDR2 FQNEAQ (reference sequence). The CDR3 runs 15 residues. The CDR3 nucleotides are TGTGCCAGCAGCGATGGGGGACAGGGGAACGACGAGCAGTACTTC. It specifies CASSDGGQGNDEQYF. The variable domain in full, with the rest retrieved from reference TRBV7-9 and TRBJ2-7, is DTGVSQNPRHKITKRGQNVTFRCDPISEHNRLYWYRQTLGQGPEFLTYFQNEAQLEKSRLLSDRFSAERPKGSFSTLEIQRTEQGDSAMYLCASSDGGQGNDEQYFGPGTRLTVT.

This clonotype has just a few counts. The V and J genes are TRBV12-3 or TRBV12-4 and TRBJ2-5; no definite D call. The closer fit of TRBJ2-7 to the DNA end suggests the J call may be wrong. The CDR3 runs 12 residues. The CDR3 nucleotides read TGTGCCAGCAGTTTCCGGCAGTACGAGCAGTACTTC. It translates to CASSFRQYEQYF.

This rearrangement joins TRBV20-1 to TRBJ1-2; D is uncertain. V lost 0 bases to trimming and J lost 4 bases, with 3 bases between them. CDR1 and CDR2 from the germline V gene are DFQATT and SNEGSKA (reference sequence). The CDR3 is made up of 11 amino acids. CDR3 DNA sequence: TGCAGTGCTAGAGAGTTCTATGGCTACACCTTC. Protein: CSAREFYGYTF.

In this sample, this clonotype turned up a few times. V is TRBV20-1 and J is TRBJ2-3, with 8 nucleotides matching TRBD2. Germline V lookup: CDR1 DFQATT, CDR2 SNEGSKA (reference sequence). The CDR3 extends over 12 amino acids. Germline trimming cut 6 bases from V and 11 bases from J; bases unmatched to any gene: 10. Written as DNA, the CDR3 is TGCAGTGCGGGACTAGTCTCCCTAGTGCAGTATTTT. It yields the protein CSAGLVSLVQYF.

The chain uses TRBV4-2 and TRBJ1-1, with D unresolved. The CDR3 runs 14 residues. In germline, CDR1 is LGHNA, CDR2 YNFKEQ. Trimming removed 1 base from V and 1 base from J, with 7 bases in between. CDR3 in DNA: TGTGCCAGCAGCCAAGGGGCAGCGAACACTGAAGCTTTCTTT. It is translated as CASSQGAANTEAFF.

This clonotype was counted a few times. V gene TRBV5-1 combines with J gene TRBJ1-2; TRBD1 might be the D (6 bases). The CDR3 spans 16 residues. Trimming took off 3 bases at V and 6 bases at J, with 21 bases between the two ends. CDR1 SGHRS and CDR2 YFSETQ come from the germline V gene. CDR3 in amino acids: CASSSEQGGVTDGYTF. Here the CDR3 DNA reads TGCGCCAGCAGCTCTGAACAGGGAGGGGTAACTGATGGCTACACCTTC. Full variable domain (missing parts from reference TRBV5-1 and TRBJ1-2): KAGVTQTPRYLIKTRGQQVTLSCSPISGHRSVSWYQQTPGQGLQFLFEYFSETQRNKGNFPGRFSGRQFSNSRSEMNVSTLELGDSALYLCASSSEQGGVTDGYTFGSGTRLTVV.